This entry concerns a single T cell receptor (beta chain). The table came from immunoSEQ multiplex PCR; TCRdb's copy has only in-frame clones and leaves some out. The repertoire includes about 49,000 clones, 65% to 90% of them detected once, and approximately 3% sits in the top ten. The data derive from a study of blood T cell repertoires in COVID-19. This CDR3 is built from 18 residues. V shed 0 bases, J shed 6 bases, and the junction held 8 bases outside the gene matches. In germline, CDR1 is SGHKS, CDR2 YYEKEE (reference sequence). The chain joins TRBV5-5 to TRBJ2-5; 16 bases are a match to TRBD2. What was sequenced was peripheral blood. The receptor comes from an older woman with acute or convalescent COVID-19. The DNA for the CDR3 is TGTGCCAGCAGCTTGGCCCCGGGACTAGCGGGAGGGCCTCAGACCCAGTACTTC. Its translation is CASSLAPGLAGGPQTQYF.